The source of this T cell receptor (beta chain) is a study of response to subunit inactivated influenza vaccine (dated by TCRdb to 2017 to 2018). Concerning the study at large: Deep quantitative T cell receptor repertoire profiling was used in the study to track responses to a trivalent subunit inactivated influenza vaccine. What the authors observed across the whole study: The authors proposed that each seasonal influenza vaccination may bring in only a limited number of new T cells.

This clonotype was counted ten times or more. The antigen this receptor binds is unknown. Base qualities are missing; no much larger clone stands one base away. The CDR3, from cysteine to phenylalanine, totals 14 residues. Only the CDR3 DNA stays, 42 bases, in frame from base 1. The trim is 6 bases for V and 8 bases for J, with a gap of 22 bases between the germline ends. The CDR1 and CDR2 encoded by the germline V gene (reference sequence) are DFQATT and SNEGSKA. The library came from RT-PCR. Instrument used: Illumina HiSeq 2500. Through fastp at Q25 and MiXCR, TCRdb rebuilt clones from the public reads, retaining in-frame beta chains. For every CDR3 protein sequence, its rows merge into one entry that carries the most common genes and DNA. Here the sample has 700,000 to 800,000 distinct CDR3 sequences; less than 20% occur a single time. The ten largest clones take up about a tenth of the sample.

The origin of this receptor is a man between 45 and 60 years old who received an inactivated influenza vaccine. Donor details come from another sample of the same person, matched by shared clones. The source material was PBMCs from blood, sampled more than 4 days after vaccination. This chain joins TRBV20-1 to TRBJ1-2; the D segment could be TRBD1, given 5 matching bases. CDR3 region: CSAGRETSGRGYTF. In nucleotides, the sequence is TGCAGTGCGGGGCGGGAGACGTCGGGTCGGGGCTACACCTTC.